The 14 T cell receptor beta chains in this list originate from one sample, sequenced in a study of regulatory T cells in long-lasting Graves disease. The time point here: newly diagnosed GD, antithyroid drugs for less than 3 months. Construction of the TCR library relied on RNA isolated from PBMCs. CDR3-region Arm-PCR and iRepertoire HTBI primers produced the TCR beta libraries. TCRdb called the multiplex PCR reads again in MiXCR, with one record for every CDR3 protein. The data contain roughly 410,000 distinct CDR3 sequences, 15% of them singletons. This sample was shared with a second study, whose subject was T cells in Graves' hyperthyroidism and ophthalmopathy.

The sample consisted of peripheral blood mononuclear cells (PBMCs), taken at new diagnosis, from a patient treated with antithyroid drugs. Receptors originate from a woman between 40 and 50 years old with Graves disease.

This clonotype was found many times. This chain links TRBV12-3 or TRBV12-4 with TRBJ2-3; D uncertain. V dropped 6 bases and J dropped 4 bases, with 14 bases sitting between them. The CDR3 contains 14 residues. The CDR3 DNA follows: TGTGCCAGCAGGGAGATCCCAACCCCAGATACGCAGTATTTT. Amino acid sequence: CASREIPTPDTQYF.

This clonotype was observed many times. V and J are TRBV30 and TRBJ2-2, with unresolved D. The CDR3 has 13 amino acids. Germline V gene data show CDR1 as GTSNPN and CDR2 as SVGIG (reference sequence). The ends were cut back, 7 bases at V and 0 bases at J, with 9 bases in the middle. As DNA, the CDR3 is TGTGCCTTCCGCGATCCGAACACCGGGGAGCTGTTTTTT. Protein sequence: CAFRDPNTGELFF.

This clonotype turned up a few times. The chain uses TRBV27 and TRBJ2-4; D is perhaps TRBD1 (6 bases). The V end lost 5 bases, the J end lost 3 bases, and 11 bases lay between the germline ends. Germline values: CDR1 MNHEY, CDR2 SMNVEV (reference sequence). This CDR3 is 14 amino acids long. CDR3: CASSVRGDKNIQYF. The DNA for the CDR3 is TGTGCCAGCAGTGTCAGGGGAGACAAAAACATTCAGTACTTC.

In its sample, this clonotype was seen many times. This chain links TRBV5-1 with TRBJ2-5; D gene ambiguous. In germline, CDR1 is SGHRS, CDR2 YFSETQ. Trimming left V 0 bases short and J 4 bases short, with 13 bases between. This CDR3 contains 15 residues. The CDR3 reads CASSLGSSGTETQYF. CDR3 DNA sequence: TGCGCCAGCAGCTTGGGCTCTTCAGGTACAGAGACCCAGTACTTC. Full variable domain (remainder filled in from reference TRBV5-1 and TRBJ2-5): KAGVTQTPRYLIKTRGQQVTLSCSPISGHRSVSWYQQTPGQGLQFLFEYFSETQRNKGNFPGRFSGRQFSNSRSEMNVSTLELGDSALYLCASSLGSSGTETQYFGPGTRLLVL.

CDR3 nucleotides: TGTGCCAGCTCACCCAACGCAGCAGGGGCTATCACCGGGGAGCTGTTTTTT. This translates into CASSPNAAGAITGELFF. This chain joins TRBV18 and TRBJ2-2; D is perhaps TRBD1 (6 bases). CDR1 is KGHSH, CDR2 LQKENI, per germline. Trimming stripped 3 bases from V and 4 bases from J, with 18 bases between. This CDR3 comprises 17 residues.

The chain joins TRBV20-1 to TRBJ1-5; D unclear. The CDR3 has 14 residues. CDR1 is DFQATT and CDR2 is SNEGSKA in the germline V gene (reference sequence). With 7 bases removed from V and 5 bases from J, the gap between germline ends came to 18 bases. The DNA of the CDR3 is TGCAGTGTAACCCGGGCACAGAAGTATCAGCCCCAGCATTTT. The encoded protein is CSVTRAQKYQPQHF.

This clonotype has at least ten counts. V gene TRBV12-3 or TRBV12-4 combines with J gene TRBJ2-7; possibly TRBD1 or TRBD2 for D (5 bases each). Trimming removed 8 bases at V and 5 bases at J, with 16 bases between. CDR3 size: 13 residues. The CDR3 loop is CASGRGTLDEQYF. CDR3 in DNA: TGTGCCAGCGGACGAGGGACCTTGGACGAGCAGTACTTC.

Many counts were recorded for this clonotype. The chain employs TRBV7-2 and TRBJ2-5, with 9 bases identical to TRBD1. There are 18 residues in the CDR3. Germline lookup yields CDR1 SGHTA and CDR2 FQGNSA. The ends lost 5 bases at V and 1 base at J; junction bases unmatched: 14. CDR3 coding DNA: TGTGCCAGCAGCATATCCGGGACAGGGACTCCACTCCAAGAGACCCAGTACTTC. Translated: CASSISGTGTPLQETQYF.

The chain is built from TRBV4-1 and TRBJ1-5; 7 nucleotides agree with TRBD1. The CDR3 runs 16 residues. Trimming at V came to 1 base and at J to 2 bases, leaving 5 bases not matched to a gene. From germline, CDR1 is MGHRA and CDR2 YSYEKL. The CDR3 is CASSQVAGGGNQPQHF. The CDR3 DNA reads TGCGCCAGCAGCCAAGTCGCAGGGGGGGGCAATCAGCCCCAGCATTTT.

This clonotype was seen ten or more times. The chain links TRBV11-2 to TRBJ2-5; D is perhaps TRBD1 or TRBD2 (5 bases each). The CDR3 length is 16 residues. Germline V CDR1 and CDR2: SGHAT, FQNNGV. The germline V and J ends were trimmed by 4 bases and 5 bases, with 20 bases remaining between them. CDR3 coding DNA: TGTGCCAGCAGCTCCACACCCCTTCTAGGGGAGGAGACCCAGTACTTC. It encodes CASSSTPLLGEETQYF.

Regarding this clonotype: This sequence may be a read error, since a much larger clone differs from it by one base. V and J are TRBV19 and TRBJ2-1; the match to TRBD2 covers 11 bases. The CDR3 contains 19 residues. Germline values: CDR1 LNHDA, CDR2 SQIVND (reference sequence). CDR3 amino acids: CASSIDGVIGTSGYNDQFF. In nucleotides, the CDR3 is TGTGCCAGTAGTATAGATGGGGTTATCGGGACTAGCGGCTACAATGATCAGTTCTTC.

This clonotype was detected many times. The J gene is TRBJ1-6, the V gene TRBV28, with D unresolved. The germline V gene encodes CDR1 MDHEN and CDR2 SYDVKM. This CDR3 is 13 amino acids long. The V end was cut by 2 bases, the J end by 10 bases, with 9 bases between. As DNA, the CDR3 is TGTGCCAGCAGTTTAGACGGGAGCTCACCCCTCCACTTT. It yields the protein CASSLDGSSPLHF.

The chain combines TRBV30 with TRBJ2-7; 14 bases align to TRBD2. CDR3 length equals 17 residues. Germline trimming cut 5 bases from V and 0 bases from J; bases unmatched to any gene: 9. Germline values: CDR1 GTSNPN, CDR2 SVGIG (reference sequence). The CDR3 nucleotides read TGTGCCTGGGGACTAGCGGGAGGCCCAAGACCCTCCTACGAGCAGTACTTC. Protein: CAWGLAGGPRPSYEQYF.

Ten or more counts support this clonotype. This sequence joins TRBV20-1 and TRBJ2-1; TRBD2 aligns across 9 bases. CDR1 and CDR2 (germline): DFQATT, SNEGSKA (reference sequence). V lost 6 bases, J lost 0 bases, and 9 bases stayed unmatched. The CDR3 covers 16 residues. The DNA for the CDR3 is TGCAGTGCACCGGATAGCGGGAGAAGCTCCTACAATGAGCAGTTCTTC. Its protein is CSAPDSGRSSYNEQFF.